These T cell receptor beta chains were read from a single sample in a study of blood T cells in healthy people across ages. TCRdb used MiXCR to reprocess the 5' RACE reads, holding one entry per CDR3 protein. The sample contains about 1 million distinct CDR3 sequences, approximately 25% of which appear only once. These data were likewise used in another study, on T cells of mothers and their children.

The specimen sequenced was blood. Source of these receptors: a girl aged 2 to 9 in good health. Both conserved end residues are part of each CDR3. Each record gives: D gene, J gene, V gene, clone size, CDR3 DNA, CDR3 protein. A D gene is named only where the DNA matches it firmly. Rows give clone size only sometimes, using once, few, many, or a class for an expanded clone.

>-|TRBJ1-1|TRBV12-3/TRBV12-4|-
TGTGCCAGCAGAAGCCCTGACGGCACTGAAGCTTTCTTT
CASRSPDGTEAFF
>TRBD2|TRBJ2-7|TRBV10-3|-
TGTGCCACCAGGCGGGGGGCCGAGCAGTACTTC
CATRRGAEQYF
>-|TRBJ1-4|TRBV29-1|few
TGCAGCGTCGGCCTTTGGAGCCAGGGCGGGGAAAAACTGTTTTTT
CSVGLWSQGGEKLFF
>-|TRBJ2-3|TRBV7-8|-
TGTGCCAGCAGCTTAGGGTTCACCGGGGATACAGATACGCAGTATTTT
CASSLGFTGDTDTQYF
>-|TRBJ2-5|TRBV29-1|-
TGCAGCGTTGGCCGGGACTTAGGTGGGGAGACCCAGTACTTC
CSVGRDLGGETQYF
>-|TRBJ2-1|TRBV12-5|-
TGTGCTAGTGGTGACCCCCGGGGAAGCGAGCAGTTCTTC
CASGDPRGSEQFF
>-|TRBJ1-2|TRBV9|-
TGTGCCAGCAGCGTAGATCCAGAAACCATCGGCTCGGCTGGCTACACCTTC
CASSVDPETIGSAGYTF
>TRBD1|TRBJ1-6|TRBV25-1|-
TGTGCCAGCAGTGAGACAGGGGATCCTTCCCTCCACTTT
CASSETGDPSLHF
>-|TRBJ2-1|TRBV7-9|-
TGTGCCAGCAGAGTTACAGGCGATGAGCAGTTCTTC
CASRVTGDEQFF
>TRBD2|TRBJ2-1|TRBV28|-
TGTGCCAGCAGTTCTATTACTAGCGGGCACTACAATGAGCAGTTCTTC
CASSSITSGHYNEQFF
>-|TRBJ2-7|TRBV11-3|-
TGTGCCAGCAGTCCCGGCTCCGGGTCATCCTACGAGCAGTACTTC
CASSPGSGSSYEQYF
>-|TRBJ2-1|TRBV7-2|-
TGTGCCAGCAGCAAAAGGAAAACGATGACCCCGGTATTGGAGCAGTTCTTC
CASSKRKTMTPVLEQFF
>-|TRBJ1-1|TRBV29-1|-
TGCAGCGTTGCTCCCACGGGTTTCGGATATAAAGAAGCTTTCTTT
CSVAPTGFGYKEAFF
>-|TRBJ1-2|TRBV12-5|-
TGTGCTAGTGGTTTACCCACCTCCTACAGGTTCTATGGCTACACCTTC
CASGLPTSYRFYGYTF
>TRBD2|TRBJ2-5|TRBV20-1|-
TGCAGTGCTAGAGACCCAAGCGGGGGTTATCAAGAGACCCAGTACTTC
CSARDPSGGYQETQYF
>TRBD2|TRBJ2-1|TRBV10-3|few
TGTGCCATCAGTGAGGTAGCGGGAGGGATCCACAATGAGCAGTTCTTC
CAISEVAGGIHNEQFF
>-|TRBJ2-3|TRBV20-1|-
TGCAGTGCAAGCGCCCGGACTAAGGAGGCAGAGGGACAGTACTTT
CSASARTKEAEGQYF
>TRBD2|TRBJ2-7|TRBV20-1|-
TGCAGTGCTAGAGCCCCCCGGGGGGGTTACGAGCAGCACTTC
CSARAPRGGYEQHF
>-|TRBJ1-1|TRBV4-2|few
TGTGCCAGCAGCCAAAGTTTAATAGCTGAAGCTTTCTTT
CASSQSLIAEAFF
>TRBD1|TRBJ2-3|TRBV7-2|few
TGTGCCAGCAGCTTGCAGGGGGCGCTAGGCACAGATACGCAGTATTTT
CASSLQGALGTDTQYF
>-|TRBJ2-2|TRBV28|-
TGTGCCAGCAGTTTCCCCAGGGGCGCGAACACCGGGGAGCTGTTTTTT
CASSFPRGANTGELFF
>-|TRBJ2-3|TRBV29-1|-
TGCAGCGTTGGGGTGGATACGCAGTATTTT
CSVGVDTQYF
>TRBD2|TRBJ2-1|TRBV10-3|-
TGTGCCACCGAAGCGGGGGAAAAGGGAAATGAGCAGTTCTTC
CATEAGEKGNEQFF
>-|TRBJ2-7|TRBV20-1|-
TGCAGTGCTAGGGGAAGCCTCCTGAACCAAGACGAGCCAGGGCAGGAGTTTAGCTCCTACGAGCAGTACTTC
CSARGSLLNQDEPGQEFSSYEQYF
>-|TRBJ2-3|TRBV7-6|-
TGTGCCAGCAGCTTAGGTCTAGAGTCAGATACGCAGTATTTT
CASSLGLESDTQYF
>TRBD2|TRBJ2-1|TRBV29-1|-
TGCAGCGTGACCACTAGCGGGAGTAGAAATGAGCAGTTCTTC
CSVTTSGSRNEQFF
>-|TRBJ2-1|TRBV9|many
TGTGCCAGCAGCTCCCCTTCAGGGGATGAGCAGTTCTTC
CASSSPSGDEQFF
>-|TRBJ1-1|TRBV18|few
TGTGCCAGCTCACCACAACAGAACACTGAAGCTTTCTTT
CASSPQQNTEAFF
>TRBD1|TRBJ1-2|TRBV3-1|-
TGTGCCAGCAACGCGGGACAGGCCTCCTATGGCTACACCTTC
CASNAGQASYGYTF
>TRBD2|TRBJ2-1|TRBV7-2|-
TGTGCCAGCAGCCCGACTAGCGGGGTAAATGAGCAGTTCTTC
CASSPTSGVNEQFF
>-|TRBJ1-2|TRBV5-1|-
TGCGCCAGCAGAAGCCCAGGCACTACCTATGGCTACACCTTC
CASRSPGTTYGYTF
>TRBD1|TRBJ2-5|TRBV20-1|-
TGCAGTGCTAGAGCTTTGACAGGGACAGGGGAGACCCAGTACTTC
CSARALTGTGETQYF
>TRBD2|TRBJ2-3|TRBV3-1|-
TGTGCCAGCAGCCAAGGCGATTTTCCTAGCGGGAGGACAGATACGCAGTATTTT
CASSQGDFPSGRTDTQYF
>-|TRBJ1-1|TRBV19|-
TGTGCCAGTAGCGGGCCCGCAATCTCCATGAACACTGAAGCTTTCTTT
CASSGPAISMNTEAFF
>-|TRBJ2-1|TRBV20-1|few
TGCAGTGCTAGGCAGCTCAGCTCCTACAATGAGCAGTTCTTC
CSARQLSSYNEQFF
>TRBD2|TRBJ2-1|TRBV7-9|-
TGTGCCAGCAGCACGACTAGCGGGGGGAGGATTTATGAGCAGTTCTTC
CASSTTSGGRIYEQFF
>-|TRBJ2-3|TRBV29-1|few
TGCAGCGTTGCAGGGGGGAGGGTCGATACGCAGTATTTT
CSVAGGRVDTQYF
>-|TRBJ2-5|TRBV28|-
TGTGCCAGCAGCCCTCCAGGGACGCTCCAAGAGACCCAGTACTTC
CASSPPGTLQETQYF
>TRBD2|TRBJ2-1|TRBV7-9|once
TGTGCCAGCAGCTTGGGACTAGCGCCAAGCTCCTACAATGAGCAGTTCTTC
CASSLGLAPSSYNEQFF
>-|TRBJ1-1|TRBV5-5|few
TGTGCCAGCAGCCCGGGGATAGGGTTTGAAGCTTTCTTT
CASSPGIGFEAFF
>-|TRBJ1-1|TRBV20-1|-
TGCAGTGCTAGTAAGGAGGTGAACACTGAAGCTTTCTTT
CSASKEVNTEAFF
>-|TRBJ2-5|TRBV6-2/TRBV6-3|-
TGTGCCAGCAGCCTCCTCGACAGTGGACAAGAGACCCAGTACTTC
CASSLLDSGQETQYF
>TRBD1|TRBJ1-1|TRBV7-2|-
TGTGCCAGCAGCGTCAGGGGGCTGGCGAACACTGAAGCTTTCTTT
CASSVRGLANTEAFF
>TRBD2|TRBJ2-5|TRBV20-1|-
TGCAGTGCTAAGGCCGCGGGTTTAGCGGGAGGGCCTGAAGAGACCCAGTACTTC
CSAKAAGLAGGPEETQYF
>-|TRBJ2-1|TRBV7-9|-
TGTGCCAGCAGGGATGGGGGGCACAATGAGCAGTTCTTC
CASRDGGHNEQFF
>TRBD1|TRBJ2-7|TRBV27|-
TGTGCCAGCAGTCCCCGAGGACAGGGGGTGTACTTC
CASSPRGQGVYF
>-|TRBJ1-2|TRBV12-3/TRBV12-4|-
TGTGCCAGCAGTCTACAGGGATCTACTGGCTACACCTTC
CASSLQGSTGYTF
>TRBD2|TRBJ2-2|TRBV27|few
TGTGCCAGCGGATTCGGCCTAGCGGGGGGGCCCGGGGAGCTGTTTTTT
CASGFGLAGGPGELFF
>-|TRBJ2-7|TRBV20-1|few
TGCAGTGCTAGAGAATTTTCGGGGCGGGGCGAGCAGTACTTC
CSAREFSGRGEQYF
>-|TRBJ2-1|TRBV9|few
TGTGCCAGCAGCGGATCCGGGACTCCGCAGAATGAGCAGTTCTTC
CASSGSGTPQNEQFF
>-|TRBJ2-3|TRBV7-9|-
TGTGCCAGCAGAACTGGGACTCTCGAAACAGATACGCAGTATTTT
CASRTGTLETDTQYF
>-|TRBJ2-2|TRBV20-1|-
TGCAGTGCCATCTGGGGGGCCGAGGCCACCGGGGAGCTGTTTTTT
CSAIWGAEATGELFF
>-|TRBJ2-1|TRBV13|few
TGTGCCAGCAGCTTAGCCTGGGGGGGCCGGGATGAGCAGTCCTTC
CASSLAWGGRDEQSF